The rows below give T cell receptor beta chains drawn from one sample of a study of blood T cell repertoires in COVID-19. TCRdb's table, derived via immunoSEQ multiplex PCR, lists solely in-frame clones and lacks some. The sample consists of about 230,000 clones, about nine tenths of them appearing once. The material sequenced was PBMCs or T cells enriched from blood (not recorded which). These TCRs come from a woman in her twenties or thirties with acute COVID-19. CDR3s include the opening cysteine and the closing phenylalanine or tryptophan. A D gene is named only where the DNA matches it firmly. Size is omitted from some rows. Given values are once, few, many or a class for expanded clones.

cdr3_aa | cdr3_nt | v_call | d_call | clone_size | j_call
CASGQGTTEAFF | TGTGCCAGCGGACAGGGGACCACTGAAGCTTTCTTT | TRBV7-8 | TRBD1 | - | TRBJ1-1
CATSDPSTLDTQYF | TGTGCCACCAGTGATCCCTCTACGTTAGATACGCAGTATTTT | TRBV24-1 | - | - | TRBJ2-3
CASSPDSEYYEQYF | TGTGCCAGCAGCCCGGACAGTGAATACTACGAGCAGTACTTC | TRBV28 | - | - | TRBJ2-7
CASSERKTSGGADTQYF | TGTGCCAGCAGTGAACGGAAGACTAGCGGGGGGGCAGATACGCAGTATTTT | TRBV6-1 | TRBD2 | - | TRBJ2-3
CASSGQGATDGYTF | TGTGCCAGCAGCGGGCAGGGGGCTACGGATGGCTACACCTTC | TRBV7-6 | TRBD1 | - | TRBJ1-2
CASSLWGQANYGYTF | TGTGCCAGCAGCCTTTGGGGACAGGCTAACTATGGCTACACCTTC | TRBV9 | TRBD1 | - | TRBJ1-2
CASSPSLDSPLHF | TGTGCCAGCTCACCGAGTTTGGATTCACCCCTCCACTTT | TRBV18 | - | - | TRBJ1-6
CASSFIGDSYNEQFF | TGCGCCAGCAGCTTTATAGGGGACTCCTACAATGAGCAGTTCTTC | TRBV5-1 | - | - | TRBJ2-1
CASSQGNWASNQPQHF | TGTGCCAGCAGCCAAGGAAACTGGGCGAGCAATCAGCCCCAGCATTTT | TRBV3-1/TRBV3-2 | - | - | TRBJ1-5
CASSPLGLAKTGELFF | TGTGCCAGCAGCCCTCTCGGACTAGCGAAGACCGGGGAGCTGTTTTTT | TRBV7-3 | TRBD2 | once | TRBJ2-2
CASSLAGYTGELFF | TGTGCCAGCAGTTTAGCGGGATACACCGGGGAGCTGTTTTTT | TRBV27 | - | - | TRBJ2-2
CASGLTGLGYEQYF | TGTGCCAGCGGGCTAACAGGGCTGGGCTACGAGCAGTACTTC | TRBV6-5 | - | - | TRBJ2-7
CASSPDREVSGVGYTF | TGTGCCAGCTCACCCGACAGGGAAGTTTCTGGGGTTGGCTACACCTTC | TRBV18 | TRBD1 | - | TRBJ1-2
CASSVGWTGGLNEQFF | TGCGCCAGCAGTGTTGGTTGGACAGGGGGCCTAAATGAGCAGTTCTTC | TRBV10-1 | TRBD1 | - | TRBJ2-1
CASSLKLAGGPEGSNF | TGCGCCAGCAGCTTAAAACTAGCGGGGGGGCCGGAGGGCAGTAACTTC | TRBV5-1 | TRBD2 | - | TRBJ2-5
CASKPVHYNEQFF | TGTGCCAGTAAGCCGGTGCACTACAATGAGCAGTTCTTC | TRBV19 | - | - | TRBJ2-1
CASSLNRGPYNEQFF | TGTGCCAGCAGCTTAAACAGGGGGCCGTACAATGAGCAGTTCTTC | TRBV11-3 | TRBD1 | once | TRBJ2-1
CASSQGTVSGNTIYF | TGTGCCAGCAGCCAAGGGACAGTCTCTGGAAACACCATATATTTT | TRBV3-1/TRBV3-2 | - | - | TRBJ1-3
CASSYGRGNQPQHF | TGTGCCAGCAGCTACGGTAGAGGTAATCAGCCCCAGCATTTT | TRBV28 | - | - | TRBJ1-5
CASGHSSYEQYF | TGTGCCAGCGGGCACAGCTCCTACGAGCAGTACTTC | TRBV27 | - | once | TRBJ2-7
CASSLEGLRAPGYTF | TGTGCCAGCAGCTTGGAGGGGCTCAGGGCTCCCGGCTACACCTTC | TRBV5-5 | - | - | TRBJ1-2
CASSGGLGIDTQYF | TGTGCCAGCAGTGGGGGACTAGGCATAGATACGCAGTATTTT | TRBV2 | TRBD2 | - | TRBJ2-3
CASSPDSRNTIYF | TGTGCCAGCAGCCCGGACAGCAGAAACACCATATATTTT | TRBV12-3/TRBV12-4 | - | - | TRBJ1-3
CASSGITSGGFETQYF | TGTGCCAGCAGCGGAATAACTAGCGGGGGGTTTGAGACCCAGTACTTC | TRBV9 | TRBD2 | - | TRBJ2-5
CASSVGLAGGLVETQYF | TGTGCCAGCAGCGTAGGACTAGCGGGGGGGCTTGTGGAGACCCAGTACTTC | TRBV9 | TRBD2 | - | TRBJ2-5
CASSLPGQGDDEQYF | TGTGCCAGCAGCTTGCCAGGACAGGGAGATGACGAGCAGTACTTC | TRBV5-4 | TRBD1 | - | TRBJ2-7
CASSLEARTSGGKNIQYF | TGTGCCAGCAGTTTGGAGGCACGGACTAGCGGGGGAAAAAACATTCAGTACTTC | TRBV27 | TRBD2 | once | TRBJ2-4
CATTLLGTANEQFF | TGTGCCACTACACTCCTGGGGACAGCAAATGAGCAGTTCTTC | TRBV6-5 | TRBD1 | - | TRBJ2-1
CAGTGTGGADYTF | TGTGCCGGAACCGGGACAGGGGGCGCGGACTACACCTTC | TRBV2 | TRBD1 | few | TRBJ1-2
CASSIMLGASNYGYTF | TGTGCCAGTAGTATTATGTTGGGGGCATCTAACTATGGCTACACCTTC | TRBV19 | - | - | TRBJ1-2
CATRIDRDRGFGYTF | TGTGCCACCAGAATCGACCGGGACAGGGGGTTTGGCTACACCTTC | TRBV15 | TRBD1 | - | TRBJ1-2
CAWSVIGAGGTLHF | TGTGCCTGGAGTGTAATAGGGGCCGGCGGGACCCTCCACTTT | TRBV30 | - | - | TRBJ1-6
CASSLGGASGYGYTF | TGTGCCAGCAGTTTAGGAGGAGCTTCGGGCTATGGCTACACCTTC | TRBV28 | - | - | TRBJ1-2